This T cell receptor (beta chain) derives from a study of T-cell memory formation after mild COVID-19 (dated by TCRdb to about 2021). For the study in its entirety: TCR sequence clusters from the two donors were found to be largely donor specific. In a couple of donors, T-cell clones that expanded and contracted after mild COVID-19 were tracked by sequencing TCRalpha and TCRbeta repertoires over time. The cohort comprised two young, previously healthy adult volunteers, one female and one male. Here is what the overall study found, with its caveats: SARS-CoV-2 specificity of the second-wave clones peaking on day 37 was not confirmed. Some responding clones were found in pre-infection memory, which suggests that pre-existing cross-reactive memory T cells took part in the SARS-CoV-2 response. Contracting CD4+ clones turned up mainly in the CM and EM memory subsets, whereas EMRA was where CD8+ clones were enriched. Only a couple of mild cases were covered in the study, and larger cohorts including severe cases with pre-infection samples were considered necessary. Clones contracting from day 15 to 85 had balanced CD4/CD8 phenotypes, while a second wave expanding from day 15 to 37 was biased towards CD4+.

This clonotype was picked up a small number of times. Its target antigen remains unknown. No per-base quality is available; no much larger clone lies one base away. Counted from cysteine to phenylalanine, this CDR3 has 15 amino acids. CDR3 DNA only is kept here, 45 bases in frame from base 1. The V end loses 0 bases and the J end loses 0 bases, and a stretch of 9 bases separates them. The CDR1 and CDR2 encoded by the germline V gene (reference sequence) are LGHDT and YNNKEL. Sequencing used an Illumina NovaSeq 6000. TCRalpha and TCRbeta cDNA libraries were built by 5'RACE with constant-segment primers, adding sample barcodes and unique molecular identifiers. Trizol reagent was used to extract RNA from every sample. Library amplification was performed in two PCR steps, and a second sample barcode and Illumina TruSeq adapters were introduced in the second step. Libraries were sequenced on an Illumina NovaSeq with 2 x 150 bp paired-end reads. On the study's bioinformatics: With migec v1.2.7, reads were demultiplexed and then collapsed into UMI-guided consensus sequences. With mixcr v2.1.11, UMI consensuses were aligned to TRA and TRB V and J templates and assembled into clonotypes. Expanded or contracted clonotypes were those called significant by both edgeR and NoisET, with noise models trained on biological replicates. For edgeR calls, a false discovery rate-adjusted p below 0.01 and a log2 fold-change threshold of 1 were applied. As an exploratory analysis of dynamics, max-normalized trajectories of the 1000 most abundant clonotypes were examined by PCA with hierarchical clustering. Each responding clone was given a CD4 or CD8 phenotype based on the CD4+ and CD8+ repertoires, which had been sequenced separately. The public reads were run again by TCRdb, first through fastp at Q25 and then through MiXCR, and only productive beta chains were kept. All rows with the same CDR3 protein become a single entry with the most common DNA and genes. These V and J calls derive from TCRdb rather than the authors' analysis. The sample table lists roughly 610,000 distinct CDR3 sequences, about 18% of them with a count of one. The ten largest account for approximately 8.1% of the sample.

PBMCs were isolated by Ficoll-Paque density gradient centrifugation. This clonotype was sampled from an adult woman who had mild COVID-19 (a few samples of this study predate the infection). The sample titles of this study are shuffled in the database, so cell type and time point are left out; the donor was told from shared clones. Recombination linked TRBV3-1 to TRBJ2-7; no confident D gene assignment can be made. Material: PBMCs or a T cell subset sorted from them (not recorded which). The nucleotide sequence is TGTGCCAGCAGCCAAGACGGGTTTTCCTCCTACGAGCAGTACTTC. This is translated as CASSQDGFSSYEQYF.